These 29 T cell receptor beta chains came from one sample sequenced in a study of human T cells and chemical hapten exposure. This sample's time point: patch test 1, 2 weeks after DPC sensitization. The treatment: therapeutic diphenylcyclopropenone sensitization with weekly scalp DPC. In TCRdb, the RACE reads were re-called with MiXCR into one record per CDR3 protein. The table shows some 380,000 distinct CDR3 sequences, with 4% to 5.5% occurring only once. The sequencing here drew on whole blood, taken in connection with sensitization to the hapten diphenylcyclopropenone (DPC). The receptor source for this set is a woman aged 50 to 65 with alopecia areata. Some clones in this sample may be carry-over from other donors' samples.

The sample holds many counts of this clonotype. This sequence joins TRBV5-1 and TRBJ2-5; 14 positions match TRBD2. Per germline, CDR1 SGHRS and CDR2 YFSETQ. V lost 4 bases, J lost 7 bases, and 12 bases stayed unmatched. The CDR3 covers 17 residues. The CDR3 sequence: CASSPSTSGGAVGTQYF. The CDR3 nucleotides read TGCGCCAGCAGCCCCTCGACTAGCGGGGGGGCCGTCGGGACCCAGTACTTC. Full variable domain (rest looked up from reference TRBV5-1 and TRBJ2-5): KAGVTQTPRYLIKTRGQQVTLSCSPISGHRSVSWYQQTPGQGLQFLFEYFSETQRNKGNFPGRFSGRQFSNSRSEMNVSTLELGDSALYLCASSPSTSGGAVGTQYFGPGTRLLVL.

This clonotype came up a few times. The rearrangement joins TRBV15 to TRBJ2-1; 7 bases match TRBD2. Trimming at V came to 7 bases and at J to 1 base, leaving 10 bases not matched to a gene. CDR3 length: 16 amino acids. In germline, CDR1 is LNHNV, CDR2 YYDKDF (reference sequence). The CDR3 sequence: CATTPAWGGSYNEQFF. The CDR3 DNA sequence: TGTGCCACCACTCCCGCGTGGGGGGGGTCCTACAATGAGCAGTTCTTC. Filled out from reference TRBV15 and TRBJ2-1, the complete variable domain reads DAMVIQNPRYQVTQFGKPVTLSCSQTLNHNVMYWYQQKSSQAPKLLFHYYDKDFNNEADTPDNFQSRRPNTSFCFLDIRSPGLGDTAMYLCATTPAWGGSYNEQFFGPGTRLTVL.

This clonotype was observed at least ten times. The chain carries TRBV29-1 and TRBJ1-5, with a possible D match to TRBD1 (6 bases). Trimming removed 4 bases from V and 4 bases from J, with 11 bases in between. This CDR3 region has 13 residues. Germline V gene data show CDR1 as SQVTM and CDR2 as ANQGSEA. The CDR3 nucleotides are TGCAGCGTTGGTGGGGGGGCTAATCAGCCCCAGCATTTT. It is translated as CSVGGGANQPQHF.

This clonotype appeared a few times. The chain has TRBV12-5 and TRBJ1-5; TRBD1 is a possible D gene (5 bases). V dropped 4 bases and J dropped 3 bases, with 13 bases sitting between them. This CDR3 has 15 amino acids. From germline, CDR1 is LGHNT and CDR2 FRNRAP. This CDR3 reads CASGSPDRHNQPQHF. The CDR3 DNA is TGTGCTAGTGGTTCCCCAGACAGACACAATCAGCCCCAGCATTTT.

This clonotype was detected ten times or more. This rearrangement joins TRBV5-5 to TRBJ1-1, with 7 bases identical to TRBD1. The CDR3 consists of 14 residues. Germline CDR1 SGHKS, CDR2 YYEKEE (reference sequence). V was clipped by 1 base and J by 3 bases; unmatched bases: 3. The CDR3 bases are TGTGCCAGCAGCTTGAACAGGGGTTACACTGAAGCTTTCTTT. Translating it yields CASSLNRGYTEAFF.

This chain connects TRBV12-3 or TRBV12-4 to TRBJ1-1, with D hard to call. V lost 8 bases and J 3 bases, leaving 13 bases between the germline ends. The CDR3 is 13 residues long. This CDR3 is CASVQDGDTEAFF. Here the CDR3 DNA reads TGTGCCAGCGTTCAGGACGGAGACACTGAAGCTTTCTTT.

The chain uses TRBV14 and TRBJ2-7, with unresolved D. Germline V lookup: CDR1 SGHDN, CDR2 FVKESK. CDR3 length: 15 amino acids. Trimming took off 0 bases at V and 1 base at J, with 10 bases between the two ends. CDR3 sequence (DNA): TGTGCCAGCAGCCAAGAAACCAGCCCTTCCTACGAGCAGTACTTC. Amino acids: CASSQETSPSYEQYF.

The chain uses TRBV10-1 and TRBJ2-3, with a possible D match to TRBD1 (6 bases). With 3 bases removed from V and 3 bases from J, the gap between germline ends came to 10 bases. Per germline, CDR1 WNHNN and CDR2 SYGVQD (reference sequence). There are 14 residues in the CDR3. The CDR3 loop reads CASSDGQHTDTQYF. CDR3 nucleotide sequence: TGCGCCAGCAGTGATGGACAGCATACAGATACGCAGTATTTT.

This clonotype appeared many times. This sequence joins TRBV18 and TRBJ2-7; the D gene is possibly TRBD2 (6 bases). V was cut by 3 bases and J by 6 bases, with 15 bases left in between. The CDR3 runs to 14 residues. CDR1 and CDR2 (germline): KGHSH, LQKENI. The CDR3 DNA is TGTGCCAGCTCACCTCTCGGGTGGCGGGGCGAGCAGTACTTC. Translated: CASSPLGWRGEQYF.

Ten or more counts support this clonotype. The V gene is TRBV6-4, the J gene TRBJ2-7; D perhaps matches TRBD1 (5 bases). The CDR3 extends over 15 amino acids. CDR1 is MRHNA, CDR2 SNTAGT, per germline. V was cut by 3 bases and J by 0 bases, with 12 bases left in between. The CDR3 reads CASSEESGLSYEQYF. The CDR3 coding sequence is TGTGCCAGCAGTGAGGAGTCAGGGCTCTCCTACGAGCAGTACTTC.

The chain employs TRBV6-6 and TRBJ2-5; TRBD2 matches at 10 bases. V was clipped by 8 bases and J by 4 bases; unmatched bases: 10. The CDR3 is 15 amino acids. Germline CDR1 reads MNHNY; CDR2 reads SVGAGI (reference sequence). The CDR3 DNA reads as TGTGCCAGCGGACCTTCTAGCGGGGGTTTAGAGACCCAGTACTTC. Translated: CASGPSSGGLETQYF.

This clonotype appeared a few times. CDR3 sequence reads: CASSLAAANTEAFF. The CDR3 region has the DNA TGTGCCAGCAGTTTAGCCGCAGCGAACACTGAAGCTTTCTTT. The V and J genes are TRBV12-3 or TRBV12-4 and TRBJ1-1; D remains unclear. V was trimmed by 0 bases and J by 1 base, leaving 6 bases between them. This CDR3 contains 14 residues.

This clonotype has only a few counts. V and J are TRBV7-8 and TRBJ2-2; 7 bases line up with TRBD1. CDR1 is SGHVS, CDR2 FQNEAQ, per germline. V was clipped by 5 bases and J by 5 bases; unmatched bases: 11. The CDR3 has 16 amino acids. The CDR3 here is CASSPGWTGGTGELFF. DNA of the CDR3: TGTGCCAGCAGCCCCGGATGGACAGGAGGTACCGGGGAGCTGTTTTTT.

This clonotype was recorded many times. The chain combines TRBV7-9 with TRBJ2-1; 7 nucleotides align to TRBD2. Germline CDR1 is SEHNR and CDR2 is FQNEAQ (reference sequence). Trimming at V came to 2 bases and at J to 6 bases, leaving 4 bases not matched to a gene. The length of the CDR3 is 14 residues. CDR3 sequence: CASSLSTSVNEQFF. The DNA for the CDR3 is TGTGCCAGCAGCTTATCAACTAGCGTCAATGAGCAGTTCTTC.

This clonotype turned up a few times. The chain uses TRBV29-1 and TRBJ2-2; 9 bases agree with TRBD1. The CDR3 is 12 amino acids. CDR1 and CDR2 (germline): SQVTM, ANQGSEA. Unmatched junction bases numbered 2, after V lost 7 bases and J lost 5 bases. The CDR3 protein is CSAGTGTGELFF. As DNA, the CDR3 is TGCAGCGCCGGGACAGGGACCGGGGAGCTGTTTTTT.

This clonotype was counted between two and nine times. The chain recombines TRBV7-2 with TRBJ2-5; D may correspond to TRBD1 or TRBD2 (5 bases each). The CDR3 has 14 residues. The germline CDR1 and CDR2 sequences are SGHTA and FQGNSA. With 3 bases removed from V and 5 bases from J, the gap between germline ends came to 13 bases. Here the CDR3 reads CASSFNRGRETQYF. CDR3 sequence (DNA): TGTGCCAGCAGCTTCAACCGGGGCCGGGAGACCCAGTACTTC.

CDR3 nucleotide sequence: TGCGCCAGCAGCTTGCGACCAACAGGCGATCGAGCTGGGGCCAACGTCCTGACTTTC. Its translation: CASSLRPTGDRAGANVLTF. The chain links TRBV5-1 to TRBJ2-6; D is possibly TRBD1 (5 bases). The CDR3 extends over 19 amino acids. CDR1 is SGHRS, CDR2 YFSETQ, per germline. Trimming cost V 1 base and J 2 bases, with 19 bases left between them. The full variable domain, in which reference TRBV5-1 and TRBJ2-6 provide the parts outside the CDR3, is KAGVTQTPRYLIKTRGQQVTLSCSPISGHRSVSWYQQTPGQGLQFLFEYFSETQRNKGNFPGRFSGRQFSNSRSEMNVSTLELGDSALYLCASSLRPTGDRAGANVLTFGAGSRLTVL.

In this sample, this clonotype turned up many times. V usage is TRBV12-3 or TRBV12-4 and J usage is TRBJ1-1; TRBD1 is a possible D gene (5 bases). The CDR3 loop spans 15 amino acids. V was clipped by 6 bases and J by 2 bases, with 16 bases between them. CDR3 in DNA: TGTGCCAGCAGGGAAAGTTCAAGGGGAAACACTGAAGCTTTCTTT. Its translation: CASRESSRGNTEAFF.

This clonotype was counted at least ten times. V gene TRBV6-2 or TRBV6-3 combines with J gene TRBJ2-5; 8 bases are shared with TRBD2. J gave up 4 bases and V 8 bases, and 0 bases lay outside the gene matches. From germline, CDR1 is MNHEY and CDR2 SVGEGT. The CDR3 consists of 11 residues. The DNA of the CDR3 is TGTGCCAGCGCGGGAGGAGAGACCCAGTACTTC. Translating it yields CASAGGETQYF.

This chain connects TRBV24-1 to TRBJ2-7; 7 nucleotides align to TRBD2. CDR1 is KGHDR and CDR2 is SFDVKD in the germline V gene. With V trimmed by 7 bases and J by 5 bases, 1 base remained unmatched. The CDR3 sequence is 11 residues long. CDR3 coding DNA: TGTGCCACCAGCAGCGGGGACGAGCAGTACTTC. Translation: CATSSGDEQYF.

Ten or more counts support this clonotype. The J gene is TRBJ2-5, the V gene TRBV18; possibly TRBD2 for D (5 bases). CDR1 KGHSH and CDR2 LQKENI come from the germline V gene. The length of the CDR3 is 15 residues. The V end was cut by 0 bases, the J end by 9 bases, with 17 bases between. In DNA, the CDR3 is TGTGCCAGCTCACCACCGAACGGGGTTGAAGCGGCCCAGTACTTC. Translated, it gives CASSPPNGVEAAQYF.

This clonotype was observed at least ten times. This chain joins TRBV12-3 or TRBV12-4 and TRBJ2-1, with 9 bases that match TRBD1. V gave up 5 bases and J gave up 9 bases; unmatched junction bases: 14. The CDR3 sequence is 16 residues long. The CDR3: CASSVHRGRGSGEQFF. In DNA, the CDR3 is TGTGCCAGCAGTGTCCACAGGGGGCGCGGCAGTGGTGAGCAGTTCTTC.

This clonotype occurred a few times. The chain carries TRBV6-2 or TRBV6-3 and TRBJ2-3, with D uncertain. In germline, CDR1 is MNHEY, CDR2 SVGEGT. V was shortened by 6 bases and J by 2 bases, with 12 bases between the two germline ends. CDR3 size: 14 residues. The CDR3 is CASSSVTFTDTQYF. The CDR3 coding sequence is TGTGCCAGCAGCTCCGTGACTTTCACAGATACGCAGTATTTT.

This chain joins TRBV29-1 and TRBJ1-1; D unresolved. Per germline, CDR1 SQVTM and CDR2 ANQGSEA. V was shortened by 6 bases and J by 0 bases, with 20 bases between the two germline ends. The CDR3 loop spans 16 amino acids. The DNA of the CDR3 is TGCAGCGTCACTCCCGGGCCCCGCGGCATGAACACTGAAGCTTTCTTT. Its protein is CSVTPGPRGMNTEAFF.

At least ten counts were recorded for this clonotype. J is TRBJ1-5 and V is TRBV4-2; 7 nucleotides agree with TRBD1. CDR3 length: 16 residues. Germline CDR1 LGHNA, CDR2 YNFKEQ. Unmatched junction bases numbered 13, after V lost 1 base and J lost 10 bases. The CDR3: CASSQGDRQGEHPQHF. CDR3 bases: TGTGCCAGCAGCCAAGGGGACCGACAGGGAGAACATCCCCAGCATTTT.

This clonotype appeared many times. The V and J genes are TRBV6-2 or TRBV6-3 and TRBJ1-5, with D perhaps matching TRBD1 (6 bases). Looked up from germline, CDR1 is MNHEY and CDR2 is SVGEGT. The CDR3 covers 12 residues. V was shortened by 7 bases and J by 10 bases, with 14 bases between the two germline ends. The CDR3 DNA reads as TGTGCCAGCAACGGGGGGGCTGGTCCCCAGCATTTT. It yields the protein CASNGGAGPQHF.

There are a few counts of this clonotype. J is TRBJ2-3 and V is TRBV20-1, with a weak D call TRBD2 (7 bases). The V gene's germline CDR1 is DFQATT and CDR2 SNEGSKA (reference sequence). This CDR3 region has 15 residues. Trimming took 3 bases from V and 2 from J, leaving 15 bases between them. CDR3 protein: CSASFAGDITDTQYF. CDR3 nucleotides: TGCAGTGCTAGTTTCGCGGGGGACATCACAGATACGCAGTATTTT.

This clonotype has ten or more counts. The CDR3 bases are TGTGCCAGCAGCTTAGTCCTAGCGGGAGGGGTTAATGAGCAGTTCTTC. It specifies CASSLVLAGGVNEQFF. The rearrangement links TRBV7-8 to TRBJ2-1; 12 bases are a match to TRBD2. After removal of 1 base from V and 7 bases from J, the junction contained 5 bases not matched to a gene. The CDR3 sequence is 16 residues long. In germline, CDR1 is SGHVS, CDR2 FQNEAQ. The complete variable domain, with remaining parts taken from reference TRBV7-8 and TRBJ2-1, reads GAGVSQSPRYKVAKRGQDVALRCDPISGHVSLFWYQQALGQGPEFLTYFQNEAQLDKSGLPSDRFFAERPEGSVSTLKIQRTQQEDSAVYLCASSLVLAGGVNEQFFGPGTRLTVL.

This clonotype came up many times. This rearrangement joins TRBV6-5 to TRBJ1-5; no clear D. V was shortened by 0 bases and J by 4 bases, with 4 bases between the two germline ends. Germline V lookup: CDR1 MNHEY, CDR2 SVGAGI. The CDR3 covers 13 residues. The chain's CDR3 is CASSYSTNQPQHF. CDR3 DNA sequence: TGTGCCAGCAGTTACTCCACTAATCAGCCCCAGCATTTT.